This passage covers 24 T cell receptor beta chains from one sample sequenced in a study of shared clonotypes between healthy human individuals. TCRdb's table, derived via immunoSEQ multiplex PCR, lists solely in-frame clones and lacks some. This sample has around 2.5 million clones, with roughly 93% found just once. The sample was naive CD4+ T cells from PBMCs. This sample's subset: CD45RA+ positively selected. Receptors were obtained from a man younger than 35 in good health. Some clones in this sample may be carry-over from other donors' samples.

CDR3 in DNA: TGTGCCAGCAGTGAAAGGGCGGGTAGGCTGTACGAGCAGTACTTC. Protein: CASSERAGRLYEQYF. The chain joins TRBV2 to TRBJ2-7; D may be TRBD2 (5 bases). CDR3 length equals 15 residues. Germline V gives CDR1 SNHLY, CDR2 FYNNEI. Trimming removed 2 bases at V and 4 bases at J, with 15 bases between.

The gene calls are TRBV2 and TRBJ1-2; 7 bases match TRBD1. The CDR3 totals 15 residues. V shed 5 bases and J 4 bases; nucleotides not matched to a gene: 10. The V gene's germline CDR1 is SNHLY and CDR2 FYNNEI. The CDR3 DNA follows: TGTGCCAGCAGTCGAGGCCGGGACAGAACCTATGGCTACACCTTC. It translates to CASSRGRDRTYGYTF.

The V call is TRBV28, the J call TRBJ1-5; TRBD1 agrees at 7 bases. The trim removed 5 bases at V and 0 bases at J, leaving 16 bases unmatched. The CDR3 totals 19 residues. Germline V gene data show CDR1 as MDHEN and CDR2 as SYDVKM. This chain's CDR3 is CASSAPARGFSYSNQPQHF. The CDR3 DNA reads as TGTGCCAGCAGTGCCCCGGCCAGGGGGTTTTCATATAGCAATCAGCCCCAGCATTTT. The full variable domain, in which reference TRBV28 and TRBJ1-5 provide the parts outside the CDR3, is DVKVTQSSRYLVKRTGEKVFLECVQDMDHENMFWYRQDPGLGLRLIYFSYDVKMKEKGDIPEGYSVSREKKERFSLILESASTNQTSMYLCASSAPARGFSYSNQPQHFGDGTRLSIL.

The chain is built from TRBV5-6 and TRBJ1-2; D possibly corresponds to TRBD1 (6 bases). The germline V gene has CDR1 SGHDT and CDR2 YYEEEE. The ends were cut back, 4 bases at V and 2 bases at J, with 12 bases in the middle. The CDR3 has 14 residues. CDR3 amino acids: CASSGIGQNYGYTF. The CDR3 coding sequence is TGTGCCAGCAGCGGGATAGGACAGAACTATGGCTACACCTTC. Using reference TRBV5-6 and TRBJ1-2 for the parts outside the CDR3, the full variable domain is DAGVTQSPTHLIKTRGQQVTLRCSPKSGHDTVSWYQQALGQGPQFIFQYYEEEERQRGNFPDRFSGHQFPNYSSELNVNALLLGDSALYLCASSGIGQNYGYTFGSGTRLTVV.

The chain employs TRBV5-1 and TRBJ2-3; 11 nucleotides match TRBD1. CDR3 length equals 15 residues. The germline V gene has CDR1 SGHRS and CDR2 YFSETQ. After removal of 8 bases from V and 4 bases from J, the junction contained 9 bases not matched to a gene. The CDR3 spells CASRTGGLTADTQYF. CDR3 DNA: TGCGCCAGTAGGACAGGGGGCCTCACGGCAGATACGCAGTATTTT.

The CDR3 DNA reads TGTGCCAGCAGCTTGGTACTCCCCAGCGCGCACAATGAGCAGTTCTTC. This encodes CASSLVLPSAHNEQFF. The J gene is TRBJ2-1, the V gene TRBV5-5; D is uncertain. The V and J ends lost 0 bases and 5 bases respectively, with 15 bases between them. Germline lookup yields CDR1 SGHKS and CDR2 YYEKEE (reference sequence). This CDR3 contains 16 residues.

The gene calls are TRBV5-1 and TRBJ1-2; 10 bases fit TRBD1. Trimming cost V 4 bases and J 4 bases; bases outside gene matches: 10. This CDR3 spans 16 amino acids. The germline V gene encodes CDR1 SGHRS and CDR2 YFSETQ. The CDR3 region is CASSTRGTGAAYGYTF. DNA for the CDR3: TGCGCCAGCAGCACTCGTGGGACAGGGGCCGCCTATGGCTACACCTTC. Complete variable domain (other parts from reference TRBV5-1 and TRBJ1-2): KAGVTQTPRYLIKTRGQQVTLSCSPISGHRSVSWYQQTPGQGLQFLFEYFSETQRNKGNFPGRFSGRQFSNSRSEMNVSTLELGDSALYLCASSTRGTGAAYGYTFGSGTRLTVV.

The rearrangement uses TRBV28 and TRBJ2-6; D is unclear. Germline V gene lookup returns CDR1 MDHEN and CDR2 SYDVKM. The V end was cut by 4 bases, the J end by 2 bases, with 9 bases between. The CDR3 has 15 residues. CDR3 region: CASSSRAAGANVLTF. The CDR3 DNA reads TGTGCCAGCAGTTCTCGGGCGGCTGGGGCCAACGTCCTGACTTTC.

The chain joins TRBV6-5 to TRBJ1-1; TRBD1 might be the D (5 bases). The germline gives CDR1 MNHEY, CDR2 SVGAGI. Deletions cut 5 bases from V and 2 bases from J, with 15 bases between. The CDR3 totals 15 residues. The CDR3 region has the DNA TGTGCCAGCAGTATGTGGACACAACCTAACACTGAAGCTTTCTTT. It specifies CASSMWTQPNTEAFF.

The chain carries TRBV5-1 and TRBJ2-7, with 7 bases aligning to TRBD1. This CDR3 has 14 residues. Germline assignment: CDR1 SGHRS and CDR2 YFSETQ. V lost 5 bases to trimming and J lost 2 bases; unmatched junction nucleotides: 7. The CDR3 DNA reads TGCGCCAGCAGTGTGACAGGGTCCGCCTACGAGCAGTACTTC. It specifies CASSVTGSAYEQYF. Drawing the rest from reference TRBV5-1 and TRBJ2-7, the complete variable domain is KAGVTQTPRYLIKTRGQQVTLSCSPISGHRSVSWYQQTPGQGLQFLFEYFSETQRNKGNFPGRFSGRQFSNSRSEMNVSTLELGDSALYLCASSVTGSAYEQYFGPGTRLTVT.

The chain joins TRBV2 to TRBJ2-1; 10 nucleotides line up with TRBD2. The CDR3 runs 14 residues. Germline V gene data show CDR1 as SNHLY and CDR2 as FYNNEI. V lost 7 bases, J lost 5 bases, and 5 bases stayed unmatched. In DNA form, the CDR3 reads TGTGCCAGCACCCTAGCGGGAGTGGACAATGAGCAGTTCTTC. As protein: CASTLAGVDNEQFF.

This chain uses TRBV4-2 with TRBJ2-3; D not resolved. Germline V gene lookup returns CDR1 LGHNA and CDR2 YNFKEQ. V lost 0 bases and J 6 bases, leaving 16 bases between the germline ends. The CDR3 is 16 residues long. CDR3 amino acids: CASSQDPVSTLDTQYF. Here the CDR3 DNA reads TGTGCCAGCAGCCAAGATCCGGTCAGCACTCTGGATACGCAGTATTTT.

The chain is built from TRBV5-1 and TRBJ2-4; D remains ambiguous. The CDR3 totals 16 residues. The germline gives CDR1 SGHRS, CDR2 YFSETQ. V lost 0 bases to trimming and J lost 1 base, with 11 bases between them. CDR3 nucleotide sequence: TGCGCCAGCAGCTTGGCCTCCTCGGAGGCCAAAAACATTCAGTACTTC. Protein product: CASSLASSEAKNIQYF. Combining the CDR3 with reference TRBV5-1 and TRBJ2-4 gives the whole variable domain KAGVTQTPRYLIKTRGQQVTLSCSPISGHRSVSWYQQTPGQGLQFLFEYFSETQRNKGNFPGRFSGRQFSNSRSEMNVSTLELGDSALYLCASSLASSEAKNIQYFGAGTRLSVL.

This clone was seen a few times. The chain recombines TRBV30 with TRBJ1-1, with D possibly matching TRBD1 (6 bases). V lost 8 bases, J lost 4 bases, and 11 bases lay in between. CDR1 and CDR2 from the germline V gene are GTSNPN and SVGIG (reference sequence). The CDR3 is 11 residues long. The CDR3: CARRGTTEAFF. The CDR3 DNA follows: TGTGCCCGAAGGGGGACCACTGAAGCTTTCTTT.

The chain employs TRBV4-3 and TRBJ2-1; a possible D gene is TRBD2 (5 bases). Germline CDR1 LGHNA, CDR2 YSLEER. The CDR3 is made up of 15 amino acids. Trimming shortened V by 0 bases and J by 3 bases, and 9 bases separated the two germline ends. The CDR3 loop reads CASSQDIRDYNEQFF. The CDR3 DNA reads as TGCGCCAGCAGCCAAGATATCCGGGACTACAATGAGCAGTTCTTC.

The rearrangement links TRBV5-4 to TRBJ1-2; no firm D call. Germline V gives CDR1 SGHNT, CDR2 YYREEE (reference sequence). V lost 1 base, J lost 8 bases, and 12 bases lay in between. The CDR3 covers 13 residues. The chain's CDR3 is CASSLSPQPGYTF. CDR3 DNA sequence: TGTGCCAGCAGCTTGTCCCCACAGCCGGGCTACACCTTC. Full variable domain (rest looked up from reference TRBV5-4 and TRBJ1-2): ETGVTQSPTHLIKTRGQQVTLRCSSQSGHNTVSWYQQALGQGPQFIFQYYREEENGRGNFPPRFSGLQFPNYSSELNVNALELDDSALYLCASSLSPQPGYTFGSGTRLTVV.

A few counts support this clone. The rearrangement joins TRBV27 to TRBJ2-1; D call uncertain. Germline V gene lookup returns CDR1 MNHEY and CDR2 SMNVEV (reference sequence). The germline V and J ends were trimmed by 1 base and 4 bases, with 5 bases remaining between them. The CDR3 runs to 13 residues. The CDR3 spells CASSLLEYNEQFF. The CDR3 DNA reads as TGTGCCAGCAGTTTATTGGAGTACAATGAGCAGTTCTTC.

The chain links TRBV7-9 to TRBJ2-1; the match to TRBD2 covers 10 bases. Germline-derived CDR1 and CDR2 are SEHNR and FQNEAQ (reference sequence). The CDR3 extends over 15 amino acids. V trimming: 5 bases; J trimming: 3 bases; junction bases outside the gene matches: 4. The DNA for the CDR3 is TGTGCCAGCAGCCCGAGCGGGAGGGGCTACAATGAGCAGTTCTTC. Translation: CASSPSGRGYNEQFF.

The chain recombines TRBV7-3 with TRBJ2-1; TRBD1 might be the D (6 bases). Germline CDR1 reads SGHTA; CDR2 reads FQGTGA. This CDR3 is built from 15 residues. Deletions cut 2 bases from V and 2 bases from J, with 10 bases between. The CDR3 nucleotides read TGTGCCAGCAGCTTACGGACAGACCCCTACAATGAGCAGTTCTTC. Translation gives CASSLRTDPYNEQFF.

The rearrangement joins TRBV6-1 to TRBJ1-5, with D perhaps TRBD1 (5 bases). Trimming took off 6 bases at V and 6 bases at J, with 15 bases between the two ends. Germline lookup yields CDR1 MNHNS and CDR2 SASEGT. This CDR3 has 14 amino acids. CDR3: CASRGAFQGQPQHF. The DNA for the CDR3 is TGTGCCAGCAGAGGGGCCTTTCAGGGTCAGCCCCAGCATTTT.

The chain combines TRBV7-8 with TRBJ2-1; 7 bases are a match to TRBD2. The CDR3 consists of 15 residues. V lost 0 bases, J lost 7 bases, and 6 bases stayed unmatched. Germline V gene sequence: CDR1 SGHVS, CDR2 FQNEAQ. CDR3 in amino acids: CASSLATGGGNEQFF. Here the CDR3 DNA reads TGTGCCAGCAGCTTAGCCACGGGGGGTGGGAATGAGCAGTTCTTC.

This chain connects TRBV6-1 to TRBJ2-5; 9 bases agree with TRBD2. The CDR3 runs to 14 residues. Germline V gene lookup returns CDR1 MNHNS and CDR2 SASEGT. The ends lost 8 bases at V and 5 bases at J; junction bases unmatched: 9. CDR3 sequence: CASLGLASVETQYF. The DNA for the CDR3 is TGTGCCAGCTTAGGACTAGCGTCGGTGGAGACCCAGTACTTC.

CDR3 protein: CASNGPRLNEKLFF. The CDR3 nucleotides read TGTGCCAGCAACGGCCCGAGGCTTAATGAAAAACTGTTTTTT. The chain uses TRBV6-6 and TRBJ1-4; D gene unclear. The germline V gene has CDR1 MNHNY and CDR2 SVGAGI (reference sequence). CDR3 length: 14 residues. V lost 7 bases and J 4 bases, leaving 13 bases between the germline ends.

This clone has just one count. The V gene is TRBV6-1, the J gene TRBJ2-6; D is perhaps TRBD2 (5 bases). The CDR3 consists of 16 residues. Trimming pared 3 bases from V and 0 bases from J, leaving 9 bases between. Germline CDR1 reads MNHNS; CDR2 reads SASEGT. The CDR3 loop reads CASSERASSGANVLTF. CDR3 bases: TGTGCCAGCAGTGAGCGGGCGAGCTCTGGGGCCAACGTCCTGACTTTC.